The clone carrying this TCR beta chain was counted only a few times. This sample was taken from a study of cytomegalovirus exposure and HLA in healthy donors. The CDR3 is 16 amino acids. The V and J ends lost 0 bases and 4 bases, in that order; junction bases with no gene match: 4. Germline V lookup: CDR1 MNHEY, CDR2 SVGAGI. Primers included in the PCR were 60 Vbeta and 13 Jbeta primers. The data were produced by immunoSEQ multiplex PCR, yet TCRdb's version contains in-frame clones alone and is incomplete. The sample has about 140,000 clones, over 70% seen once. The receptor comes from a man aged 18 to 29 in good health and CMV-seronegative. The sample consisted of PBMCs. The chain is built from TRBV6-5 and TRBJ1-2, with TRBD1 matching 11 bases. The CDR3 DNA reads TGTGCCAGCAGTTACTCCCGGACAGGGGGCGGCTATGGCTACACCTTC. It translates to CASSYSRTGGGYGYTF.